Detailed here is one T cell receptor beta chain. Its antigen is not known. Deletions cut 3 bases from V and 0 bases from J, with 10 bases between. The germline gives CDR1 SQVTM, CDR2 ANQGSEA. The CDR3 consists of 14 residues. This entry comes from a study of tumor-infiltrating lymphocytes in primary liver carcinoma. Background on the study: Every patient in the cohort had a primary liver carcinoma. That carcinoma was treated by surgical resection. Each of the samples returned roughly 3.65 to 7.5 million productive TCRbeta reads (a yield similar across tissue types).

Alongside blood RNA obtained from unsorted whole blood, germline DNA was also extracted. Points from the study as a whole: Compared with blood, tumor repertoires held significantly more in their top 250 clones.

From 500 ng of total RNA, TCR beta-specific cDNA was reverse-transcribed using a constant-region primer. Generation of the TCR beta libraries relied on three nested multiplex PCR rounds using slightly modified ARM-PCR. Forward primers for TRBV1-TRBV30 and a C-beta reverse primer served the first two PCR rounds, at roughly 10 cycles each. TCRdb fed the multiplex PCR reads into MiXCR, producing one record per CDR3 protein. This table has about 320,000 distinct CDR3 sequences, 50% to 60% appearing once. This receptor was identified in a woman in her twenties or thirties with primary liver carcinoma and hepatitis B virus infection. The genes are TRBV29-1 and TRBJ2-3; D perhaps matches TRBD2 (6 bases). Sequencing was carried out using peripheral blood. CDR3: CSVDMEGSTDTQYF. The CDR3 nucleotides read TGCAGCGTTGACATGGAGGGGAGCACAGATACGCAGTATTTT.